A selection of T cell receptor beta chains follows, all from one sample in a study of cytomegalovirus exposure and HLA in healthy donors. Some clones are missing from TCRdb's copy, which holds only in-frame ones; the method was immunoSEQ multiplex PCR. This table has about 180,000 clones, around 80% appearing once. Source material: PBMCs. Receptors were obtained from a man aged 40-55 years in good health and CMV-seronegative. Both conserved end residues are part of each CDR3. A D gene is named only where the DNA matches it firmly. Only some rows state a clone size, as once, few, many or a class for expanded clones.

d_call clone_size j_call v_call cdr3_aa cdr3_nt
TRBD1 - TRBJ1-2 TRBV27 CASSFNRQGSGYTF TGTGCCAGCAGTTTCAACAGACAGGGGTCTGGCTACACCTTC
TRBD1 - TRBJ1-1 TRBV29-1 CSVEDRGGGTEAFF TGCAGCGTTGAAGATCGAGGGGGCGGGACTGAAGCTTTCTTT
- - TRBJ1-5 TRBV28 CASLKTGSNQPQHF TGTGCCAGCCTGAAGACGGGGAGCAATCAGCCCCAGCATTTT
TRBD2 - TRBJ2-3 TRBV9 CASSSSSGGTDTQYF TGTGCCAGCAGTTCTTCTAGCGGGGGCACAGATACGCAGTATTTT
- - TRBJ1-3 TRBV29-1 CSVGQSSGNTIYF TGCAGCGTAGGACAGTCCAGCGGAAACACCATATATTTT
TRBD1 - TRBJ2-5 TRBV7-2 CASTILGGGQGETQYF TGTGCCAGCACTATATTAGGCGGGGGACAGGGGGAGACCCAGTACTTC
- - TRBJ2-1 TRBV5-6 CASTIFGGRYEQFF TGTGCCAGCACCATCTTCGGGGGGCGGTATGAGCAGTTCTTC
- - TRBJ2-1 TRBV9 CASSVSRGSNEQFF TGTGCCAGCAGCGTTTCGAGAGGATCCAATGAGCAGTTCTTC
TRBD1 - TRBJ2-4 TRBV25-1 CASSIGGTGNKNIQYF TGTGCCAGCTCGATAGGGGGGACAGGAAACAAAAACATTCAGTACTTC
- few TRBJ2-3 TRBV28 CASNGVTDTQYF TGTGCCAGCAACGGAGTCACAGATACGCAGTATTTT
- - TRBJ1-5 TRBV6-5 CASSQWSNQPQHF TGTGCCAGCAGTCAGTGGAGCAATCAGCCCCAGCATTTT
- - TRBJ2-7 TRBV4-3 CASSHRLPFGYEQYF TGCGCCAGCAGCCATAGACTGCCGTTTGGGTACGAGCAGTACTTC
- - TRBJ1-3 TRBV6-5 CASSYRWQGSGNTIYF TGTGCCAGCAGTTACCGGTGGCAGGGCTCTGGAAACACCATATATTTT
TRBD1 - TRBJ2-7 TRBV27 CASSPLDRAGSYEQYF TGTGCCAGCAGTCCCCTGGACAGGGCTGGCTCCTACGAGCAGTACTTC
- - TRBJ1-2 TRBV12-2 CASRLGRASPHGYTF TGTGCAAGTCGCTTAGGGCGGGCTAGCCCTCATGGCTACACCTTC
- once TRBJ1-2 TRBV10-1 CASSGAAREDGYTF TGCGCCAGCAGTGGGGCGGCCAGGGAGGATGGCTACACCTTC
TRBD2 - TRBJ2-1 TRBV4-3 CASSQWTSGRAQYNEQFF TGCGCCAGCAGCCAATGGACTAGCGGGAGGGCACAGTACAATGAGCAGTTCTTC
TRBD2 - TRBJ2-2 TRBV28 CASRGLGGPGELFF TGTGCCAGCAGGGGACTAGGGGGGCCTGGGGAGCTGTTTTTT
TRBD1 - TRBJ1-2 TRBV28 CASSLDRVSGGYTF TGTGCCAGCAGCCTGGACAGGGTCTCAGGCGGCTACACCTTC
- - TRBJ1-3 TRBV14 CASSRGAGLLSGNTIYF TGTGCCAGCAGCCGGGGAGCAGGACTCCTCTCTGGAAACACCATATATTTT
TRBD1 - TRBJ2-2 TRBV7-2 CASRRDRTPTGELFF TGTGCCAGCAGGAGGGACAGGACTCCCACCGGGGAGCTGTTTTTT
- - TRBJ1-2 TRBV27 CASSLFPVNYGYTF TGTGCCAGCAGTTTATTTCCGGTTAACTATGGCTACACCTTC
TRBD1 - TRBJ1-1 TRBV19 CASKEDRGMNTEAFF TGTGCCAGTAAGGAGGACAGGGGAATGAACACTGAAGCTTTCTTT
- - TRBJ2-7 TRBV6-1 CASSVEGTSSYEQYF TGTGCCAGCAGTGTGGAGGGAACGAGCTCCTACGAGCAGTACTTC
TRBD2 - TRBJ2-2 TRBV29-1 CSVEVLADNPPAGELFF TGCAGCGTTGAAGTACTAGCGGACAACCCCCCGGCTGGGGAACTGTTTTTT
- - TRBJ2-7 TRBV28 CASSFNYRGPSYEQYF TGTGCCAGCAGTTTTAACTACCGAGGGCCCTCCTACGAGCAGTACTTC
- - TRBJ1-2 TRBV14 CASSRSAYGYTF TGTGCCAGCAGCCGATCAGCGTATGGCTACACCTTC
TRBD2 - TRBJ2-7 TRBV5-4 CAAGGAGYEQYF TGTGCAGCCGGGGGGGCGGGATACGAGCAGTACTTC
- - TRBJ2-2 TRBV9 CASSVMGSSNTGELFF TGTGCCAGCAGCGTAATGGGCAGTTCCAACACCGGGGAGCTGTTTTTT
- - TRBJ1-2 TRBV5-1 CASSLGGDYGYTF TGCGCCAGCAGCTTGGGCGGCGACTATGGCTACACCTTC